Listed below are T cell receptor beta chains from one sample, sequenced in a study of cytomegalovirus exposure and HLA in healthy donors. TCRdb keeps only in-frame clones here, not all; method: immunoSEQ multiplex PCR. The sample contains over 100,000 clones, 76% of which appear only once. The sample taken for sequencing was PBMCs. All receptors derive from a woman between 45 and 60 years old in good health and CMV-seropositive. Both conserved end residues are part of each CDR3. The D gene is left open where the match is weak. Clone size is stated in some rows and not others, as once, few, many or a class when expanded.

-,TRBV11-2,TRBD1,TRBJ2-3,CASSLARTGLSTDTQYF,TGTGCCAGCAGCTTAGCCCGGACAGGGCTCAGCACAGATACGCAGTATTTT
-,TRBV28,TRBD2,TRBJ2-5,CASSGTSGREETQYF,TGTGCCAGCTCCGGGACTAGCGGGAGGGAGGAGACCCAGTACTTC
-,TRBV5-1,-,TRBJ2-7,CASSLAGTLYEQYF,TGCGCCAGCAGCTTGGCCGGGACACTTTACGAGCAGTACTTC
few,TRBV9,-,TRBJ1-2,CASSVQGVSHGYTF,TGTGCCAGCAGCGTACAGGGCGTAAGCCATGGCTACACCTTC
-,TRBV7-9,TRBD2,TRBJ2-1,CASSHPTSGNYNEQFF,TGTGCCAGCAGCCACCCGACTAGCGGGAATTACAATGAGCAGTTCTTC
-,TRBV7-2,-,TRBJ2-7,CASSLEGTTYEQYF,TGTGCCAGCAGCTTAGAAGGGACAACCTACGAGCAGTACTTC
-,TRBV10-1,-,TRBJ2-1,CATRQLFSYNEQFF,TGCGCCACCCGACAGCTTTTCTCCTACAATGAGCAGTTCTTC
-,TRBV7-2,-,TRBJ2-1,CASSLGLDNEQFF,TGTGCCAGCAGCTTAGGACTTGACAATGAGCAGTTCTTC
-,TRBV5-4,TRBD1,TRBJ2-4,CASSVTGQGEIQYF,TGTGCCAGCAGCGTTACGGGACAGGGGGAGATTCAGTACTTC
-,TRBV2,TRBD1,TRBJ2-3,CASRRTGADTQYF,TGTGCCAGCAGGCGGACAGGGGCCGATACGCAGTATTTT
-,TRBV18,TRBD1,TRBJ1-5,CASSTGAGQPQHF,TGTGCCAGCTCGACAGGGGCAGGACAGCCCCAGCATTTT
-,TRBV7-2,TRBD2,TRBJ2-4,CASSLESLGLAVNSQYF,TGTGCCAGCAGCTTAGAGAGCCTGGGACTAGCGGTAAACAGTCAGTACTTC
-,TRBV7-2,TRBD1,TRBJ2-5,CASSPGTGETQYF,TGTGCCAGCAGCCCTGGGACAGGGGAGACCCAGTACTTC
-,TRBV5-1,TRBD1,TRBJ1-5,CASSLGVAGGIQPQHF,TGCGCCAGCAGCCTGGGTGTTGCAGGGGGCATTCAGCCCCAGCATTTT
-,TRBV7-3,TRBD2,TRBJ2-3,CASSSFARAGGPTDTQYF,TGTGCCAGCAGCTCCTTCGCTCGAGCGGGGGGGCCTACAGATACGCAGTATTTT
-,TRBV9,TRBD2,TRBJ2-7,CASSPRLAGQLYEQYF,TGTGCCAGCAGCCCGCGACTAGCGGGACAGCTCTACGAGCAGTACTTC
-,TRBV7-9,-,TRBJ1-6,CASSAKGQRTSSPLHF,TGTGCCAGCAGCGCGAAAGGACAGAGGACAAGTTCACCCCTCCACTTT
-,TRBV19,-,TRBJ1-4,CATAGPTNEKLFF,TGTGCCACCGCGGGACCAACTAATGAAAAACTGTTTTTT
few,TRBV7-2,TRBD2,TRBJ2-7,CASSWTSGGPYEQYF,TGTGCCAGCAGTTGGACTAGCGGGGGCCCCTACGAGCAGTACTTC
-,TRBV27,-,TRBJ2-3,CASSPTTGDTQYF,TGTGCCAGCAGTCCCACGACGGGAGATACGCAGTATTTT
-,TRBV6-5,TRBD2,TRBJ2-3,CASGTGGTTDTQYF,TGTGCCAGCGGAACGGGAGGGACCACAGATACGCAGTATTTT
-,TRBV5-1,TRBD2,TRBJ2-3,CASLAGTPSTDTQYF,TGCGCCAGCCTAGCGGGGACGCCCAGCACAGATACGCAGTATTTT
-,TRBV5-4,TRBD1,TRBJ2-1,CASSFRDREEEQFF,TGTGCCAGCAGCTTCCGGGACAGGGAAGAAGAGCAGTTCTTC
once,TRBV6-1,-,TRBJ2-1,CASSPDFLSYNEQFF,TGTGCCAGCAGTCCCGACTTCCTTTCCTACAATGAGCAGTTCTTC
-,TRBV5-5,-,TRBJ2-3,CASSLGAVTDTQYF,TGTGCCAGCAGCTTAGGGGCGGTCACAGATACGCAGTATTTT
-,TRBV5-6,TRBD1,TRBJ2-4,CASSDWTGGNSQYF,TGTGCCAGCAGCGACTGGACAGGGGGCAACAGTCAGTACTTC
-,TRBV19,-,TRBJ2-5,CASSTAREETQYF,TGTGCCAGTAGTACGGCCCGGGAGGAGACCCAGTACTTC
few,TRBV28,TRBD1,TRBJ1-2,CASRPGQGLGYTF,TGTGCCAGCAGACCGGGACAGGGATTAGGCTACACCTTC
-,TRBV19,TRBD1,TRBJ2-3,CASRIRQGPDTQYF,TGTGCCAGTAGGATCCGACAGGGGCCAGATACGCAGTATTTT
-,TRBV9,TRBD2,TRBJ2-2,CASSGTSGTGELFF,TGTGCCAGCAGCGGGACTAGCGGCACCGGGGAGCTGTTTTTT
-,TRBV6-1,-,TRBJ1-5,CASRLPGGNQPQHF,TGTGCCAGCAGGCTCCCCGGAGGAAATCAGCCCCAGCATTTT
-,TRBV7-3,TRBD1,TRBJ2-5,CASSPTGGRETQYF,TGTGCCAGCAGCCCCACAGGGGGACGAGAGACCCAGTACTTC
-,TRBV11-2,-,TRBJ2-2,CASSFDGNRVTGELFF,TGTGCCAGCAGCTTTGACGGGAACAGGGTCACCGGGGAGCTGTTTTTT
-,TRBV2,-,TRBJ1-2,CASTVVGGYGYTF,TGTGCCAGCACCGTAGTCGGAGGGTATGGCTACACCTTC
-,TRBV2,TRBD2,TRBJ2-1,CASSEVPGGEQFF,TGTGCCAGCAGTGAAGTACCGGGGGGAGAGCAGTTCTTC
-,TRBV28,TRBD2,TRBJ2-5,CASSLAGEAQYF,TGTGCCAGCAGTTTAGCGGGGGAAGCCCAGTACTTC
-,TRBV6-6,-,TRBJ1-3,CASSTQGGNTIYF,TGTGCCAGCAGTACTCAGGGGGGAAACACCATATATTTT
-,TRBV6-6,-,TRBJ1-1,CASSYVSGAGAFF,TGTGCCAGCAGTTATGTGAGTGGGGCTGGGGCTTTCTTT
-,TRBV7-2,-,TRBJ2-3,CASSSVAFPTDTQYF,TGTGCCAGCAGCTCGGTAGCGTTCCCCACAGATACGCAGTATTTT
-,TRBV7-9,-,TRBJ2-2,CASSLGARLNTGELFF,TGTGCCAGCAGCTTAGGAGCCAGACTAAACACCGGGGAGCTGTTTTTT
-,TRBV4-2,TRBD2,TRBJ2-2,CASSQDMLAGGQYTGELFF,TGTGCCAGCAGCCAAGATATGCTAGCGGGGGGCCAGTACACCGGGGAGCTGTTTTTT
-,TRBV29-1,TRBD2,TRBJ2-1,CSVAGTSGRLDEQFF,TGCAGCGTGGCCGGGACTAGCGGGAGACTGGATGAGCAGTTCTTC
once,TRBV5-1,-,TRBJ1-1,CASSYAGRNTEAFF,TGCGCCAGCAGCTACGCCGGGAGGAACACTGAAGCTTTCTTT
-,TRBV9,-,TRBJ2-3,CASSEGTPRSTDTQYF,TGTGCCAGCAGCGAGGGGACACCGAGAAGCACAGATACGCAGTATTTT
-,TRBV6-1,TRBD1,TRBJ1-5,CASSQGRQGGSNQPQHF,TGTGCCAGCAGTCAAGGACGACAGGGGGGTAGCAATCAGCCCCAGCATTTT
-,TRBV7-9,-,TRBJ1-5,CASSFGRDQPQHF,TGTGCCAGCAGCTTTGGGAGGGATCAGCCCCAGCATTTT
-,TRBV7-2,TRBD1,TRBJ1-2,CASSVGTGDGYTF,TGTGCCAGCAGCGTTGGGACAGGGGACGGCTACACCTTC
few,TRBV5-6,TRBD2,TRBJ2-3,CASSLGLAVRDTQYF,TGTGCCAGCAGCTTGGGACTAGCGGTAAGAGATACGCAGTATTTT
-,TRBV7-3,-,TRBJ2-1,CASSLTGGTVYNEQFF,TGTGCCAGCAGCTTAACAGGCGGGACGGTGTACAATGAGCAGTTCTTC